Below are 28 T cell receptor beta chains sequenced from a single sample in a study of early T cells in non-severe SARS-CoV-2 infection (dated by TCRdb to the early 2020s). The method behind the library was 5' RACE. This sample was sequenced with a NextSeq 500. TCRdb's own reprocessing of the public reads used fastp at Q25 and MiXCR and kept productive beta chains. Identical CDR3 proteins give one entry, which carries the most common genes and DNA. The sample has 55,000 to 80,000 distinct CDR3 sequences on record, 8% to 9% of them singletons. About an eighth of the sample goes to the ten largest clones. The material was whole blood, obtained at baseline. These receptors came from an adult who was a healthcare worker with PCR-confirmed SARS-CoV-2 infection or an uninfected control (not recorded which).

In nucleotides, the CDR3 is TGTGCCAGCAGCTTAGCCCCAGTAAGACCTAACTATGGCTACACCTTC. Protein: CASSLAPVRPNYGYTF. The rearrangement joins TRBV7-2 to TRBJ1-2; D unclear. Trimming removed 0 bases at V and 0 bases at J, with 11 bases between. Germline CDR1 is SGHTA and CDR2 is FQGNSA. The CDR3 is 16 residues long.

The chain combines TRBV20-1 with TRBJ2-3; D unresolved. The V and J ends lost 5 bases and 5 bases respectively, with 17 bases between them. The germline V gene has CDR1 DFQATT and CDR2 SNEGSKA (reference sequence). The CDR3 has 14 amino acids. This CDR3 reads CSAASDQSGDTQYF. CDR3 bases: TGCAGTGCTGCCTCGGACCAGTCGGGAGATACGCAGTATTTT.

Concerning this clonotype: Compared with germline, one end of the junction differs, possibly owing to a read error. V and J are TRBV19 and TRBJ1-1; the D gene is possibly TRBD1 (5 bases). Germline V gene data show CDR1 as LNHDA and CDR2 as SQIVND (reference sequence). The CDR3 is made up of 12 amino acids. CDR3 coding DNA: TGTGCCGGTAGTATGGGGGACACTGAAGCTTTCTTT. It translates to CAGSMGDTEAFF.

This chain links TRBV12-3 or TRBV12-4 with TRBJ1-5; D ambiguous. The CDR3 loop spans 14 amino acids. Trimming removed 4 bases from V and 2 bases from J, with 9 bases in between. In DNA form, the CDR3 reads TGTGCCAGCAGTTGGGGAATGGGCAATCAGCCCCAGCATTTT. Amino acid sequence: CASSWGMGNQPQHF.

Many counts were recorded for this clonotype. The chain combines TRBV20-1 with TRBJ2-1, with 7 positions matching TRBD2. There are 14 residues in the CDR3. The germline V gene has CDR1 DFQATT and CDR2 SNEGSKA (reference sequence). The junction had 14 bases not matched to a gene; V was cut back by 6 bases and J by 9 bases. The CDR3 here is CSAVLAGVSGEQFF. DNA of the CDR3: TGCAGTGCCGTATTGGCGGGAGTATCCGGTGAGCAGTTCTTC.

This clonotype occurred a few times. The DNA of the CDR3 is TGTGCCAGCAGTGCCGGGACCTATCAGCCCCAGCATTTT. Its translation is CASSAGTYQPQHF. The chain is built from TRBV6-5 and TRBJ1-5, with D possibly TRBD1 on 5 matching bases. Germline loops: CDR1 MNHEY, CDR2 SVGAGI. The CDR3 has 13 amino acids. V shed 5 bases and J shed 5 bases, with 10 bases lying between them.

The CDR3 reads CASSSSGSQPQHF. The CDR3 bases are TGCGCCAGCAGTTCATCGGGGAGTCAGCCCCAGCATTTT. The rearrangement links TRBV10-1 to TRBJ1-5; D remains ambiguous. The V and J ends lost 5 bases and 6 bases respectively, with 11 bases between them. This CDR3 comprises 13 residues. From germline, CDR1 is WNHNN and CDR2 SYGVQD (reference sequence).

On this clonotype itself: This could be a read error, since a much larger clone is one nucleotide away. The CDR3 bases are TGTGCCAGCAGTTTTGTAGCGGTTCAAGAGATCCAGTACTTC. Its translation: CASSFVAVQEIQYF. The chain carries TRBV12-3 or TRBV12-4 and TRBJ2-5, with D possibly matching TRBD2 (6 bases). The CDR3 spans 14 residues.

The gene calls are TRBV9 and TRBJ2-1; 7 bases are shared with TRBD1. V lost 4 bases to trimming and J lost 6 bases; unmatched junction nucleotides: 7. Germline V gene data show CDR1 as SGDLS and CDR2 as YYNGEE. The CDR3 contains 14 residues. CDR3 DNA sequence: TGTGCCAGCAGCCCCCTCGACAGGGTCAATGAGCAGTTCTTC. Encoded protein: CASSPLDRVNEQFF.

On this clonotype itself: A much larger clone differs from this one at a single base, so this may be a read error. V and J are TRBV14 and TRBJ2-2; 13 bases fit TRBD2. Looked up from germline, CDR1 is SGHDN and CDR2 is FVKESK. The V gene end was trimmed by 3 bases and the J gene end by 4 bases; junction bases not matched to a gene: 2. The CDR3 runs 16 residues. The CDR3 is CASSQRTSGSTGELFF. The CDR3 DNA reads as TGTGCCAGCAGCCAGAGGACTAGCGGGAGCACCGGGGAGCTGTTTTTT. The full variable domain, with the rest looked up from reference TRBV14 and TRBJ2-2, is EAGVTQFPSHSVIEKGQTVTLRCDPISGHDNLYWYRRVMGKEIKFLLHFVKESKQDESGMPNNRFLAERTGGTYSTLKVQPAELEDSGVYFCASSQRTSGSTGELFFGEGSRLTVL.

This clonotype was observed many times. The rearrangement joins TRBV7-2 to TRBJ1-3; tentative D call: TRBD1 (5 bases). Germline V lookup: CDR1 SGHTA, CDR2 FQGNSA. The CDR3 sequence is 17 residues long. V lost 4 bases, J lost 0 bases, and 16 bases lay in between. This chain's CDR3 is CASSYTLGGYSGNTIYF. CDR3 nucleotides: TGTGCCAGCAGCTACACGTTGGGGGGTTACTCTGGAAACACCATATATTTT.

There are a few counts of this clonotype. A junction end diverges from the germline sequence, so it may reflect a read error. The V and J genes are TRBV5-1 and TRBJ2-7; TRBD2 matches 8 bases. The CDR3 contains 15 residues. Germline V gene sequence: CDR1 SGHRS, CDR2 YFSETQ. CDR3 in amino acids: CVSSPGGAVGYEQYF. The CDR3, as DNA: TGCGTCAGCAGCCCCGGGGGGGCCGTGGGCTACGAGCAGTACTTC.

There are many counts of this clonotype. V usage is TRBV3-1 and J usage is TRBJ2-1; D unresolved. The CDR3 is 12 amino acids. The V end was cut by 1 base, the J end by 8 bases, with 6 bases between. Germline V gene sequence: CDR1 LGHDT, CDR2 YNNKEL (reference sequence). The CDR3 is CASSQVVYEQFF. The CDR3 bases are TGTGCCAGCAGCCAAGTGGTGTATGAGCAGTTCTTC.

This clonotype was detected only a few times. The chain uses TRBV7-9 and TRBJ2-4, with D perhaps assigned TRBD1 or TRBD2 (5 bases each). Germline CDR1 and CDR2: SEHNR and FQNEAQ (reference sequence). V lost 1 base, J lost 4 bases, and 14 bases lay in between. This CDR3 region has 16 residues. CDR3 DNA: TGTGCCAGCAGCTTAGGAACGGGACCCTTAAAAAACATTCAGTACTTC. Translating it yields CASSLGTGPLKNIQYF.

In its sample, this clonotype was seen many times. The chain is built from TRBV6-6 and TRBJ2-3, with 7 bases identical to TRBD2. V was pared by 1 base and J by 10 bases, with 14 bases of the junction left unmatched. The CDR3 sequence is 16 residues long. CDR1 MNHNY and CDR2 SVGAGI come from the germline V gene (reference sequence). The chain's CDR3 is CASSYWGEGFSRAQYF. The DNA for the CDR3 is TGTGCCAGCAGTTACTGGGGGGAGGGTTTTTCACGGGCGCAGTATTTT.

This clonotype was detected many times. The chain combines TRBV7-9 with TRBJ1-5, with D unclear. In germline, CDR1 is SEHNR, CDR2 FQNEAQ (reference sequence). The CDR3 runs 13 residues. Trimming cost V 2 bases and J 5 bases, with 7 bases left between them. The CDR3 loop is CASSLSVDQPQHF. CDR3 bases: TGTGCCAGCAGCTTATCGGTGGATCAGCCCCAGCATTTT.

The chain employs TRBV10-3 and TRBJ2-3; 8 nucleotides align to TRBD1. Looked up from germline, CDR1 is ENHRY and CDR2 is SYGVKD. V lost 6 bases to trimming and J lost 1 base; unmatched junction nucleotides: 3. The CDR3 length is 14 residues. For the CDR3, the DNA is TGTGCCATCAGCCCGGGACAGGGCACAGATACGCAGTATTTT. It specifies CAISPGQGTDTQYF.

This sequence joins TRBV29-1 and TRBJ2-2; 15 nucleotides line up with TRBD2. Trimming removed 6 bases from V and 4 bases from J; junction bases left unmatched: 12. The CDR3 runs to 18 residues. The germline V gene has CDR1 SQVTM and CDR2 ANQGSEA. The CDR3 nucleotides are TGCAGCGTGAAACTCGGGACTAGCGGGAGGACGGGCACCGGGGAGCTGTTTTTT. Translated: CSVKLGTSGRTGTGELFF.

This sequence joins TRBV19 and TRBJ2-7, with 7 bases fitting TRBD2. The CDR3 covers 16 residues. CDR1 LNHDA and CDR2 SQIVND come from the germline V gene (reference sequence). The V segment lost 4 bases and the J segment 2 bases; nucleotides outside the gene matches: 11. The CDR3 region is CASSNPGGLHPYEQYF. CDR3 coding DNA: TGTGCCAGTAGTAATCCGGGAGGCCTTCACCCCTACGAGCAGTACTTC.

This clonotype appeared a few times. The V and J genes are TRBV2 and TRBJ1-4; D is uncertain. The CDR3 has 13 residues. Deletions cut 3 bases from V and 4 bases from J, with 6 bases between. Germline loops: CDR1 SNHLY, CDR2 FYNNEI. The CDR3 DNA follows: TGTGCCAGCAGTGAGCGCAGTAATGAAAAACTGTTTTTT. It is translated as CASSERSNEKLFF.

The V gene is TRBV12-2, the J gene TRBJ1-3. TRBV12-2 is a recognized pseudogene. This CDR3 is built from 19 residues. CDR3 sequence (DNA): TGTGCAAGTCGCTTAGCGCGTGCGGTTACAGATACCTCTGGAAACACCATATATTTT. It encodes CASRLARAVTDTSGNTIYF.

This rearrangement joins TRBV20-1 to TRBJ2-1; D is undetermined. Deletions cut 3 bases from V and 8 bases from J, with 11 bases between. The V gene's germline CDR1 is DFQATT and CDR2 SNEGSKA (reference sequence). This CDR3 region has 12 residues. The CDR3 DNA follows: TGCAGTGCTAGCCGAGTTACCCATGAGCAGTTCTTC. It yields the protein CSASRVTHEQFF.

This clonotype occurred a few times. DNA of the CDR3: TGTGCCAGCTCACCACCGACTAGCAGCCGCACAGATACGCAGTATTTT. This codes for CASSPPTSSRTDTQYF. The chain carries TRBV18 and TRBJ2-3, with 7 bases identical to TRBD2. The CDR3 is made up of 16 amino acids. Germline V gives CDR1 KGHSH, CDR2 LQKENI. J lost 1 base, V lost 0 bases, and 4 bases had no gene match.

This chain links TRBV5-3 with TRBJ1-4; D gene unclear. TRBV5-3 is an ORF, with its function uncertain. The CDR3 is 18 residues long. Trimming pared 0 bases from V and 0 bases from J, leaving 15 bases between. CDR3 DNA: TGTGCCAGAAGCTTGGCCGGTCAGGAACATGCAACTAATGAAAAACTGTTTTTT. Translating gives CARSLAGQEHATNEKLFF.

CDR3 region: CASSLEYQETQYF. CDR3 DNA sequence: TGTGCCAGCAGCTTAGAGTACCAAGAGACCCAGTACTTC. This chain links TRBV7-3 with TRBJ2-5; D unresolved. Looked up from germline, CDR1 is SGHTA and CDR2 is FQGTGA. Deletions cut 2 bases from V and 0 bases from J, with 4 bases between. The CDR3 has 13 residues.

The rearrangement joins TRBV20-1 to TRBJ2-5; D ambiguous. The germline CDR1 and CDR2 sequences are DFQATT and SNEGSKA (reference sequence). This CDR3 is built from 11 residues. V lost 5 bases and J 2 bases, leaving 6 bases between the germline ends. CDR3 in DNA: TGCAGTGCTCTGGGGCAAGAGACCCAGTACTTC. Translation gives CSALGQETQYF.

The gene calls are TRBV6-6 and TRBJ2-1; 7 nucleotides line up with TRBD2. Germline lookup yields CDR1 MNHNY and CDR2 SVGAGI (reference sequence). V lost 8 bases, J lost 4 bases, and 8 bases stayed unmatched. The CDR3 has 14 residues. The CDR3: CASQTDSGYNEQFF. The DNA of the CDR3 is TGTGCCAGCCAAACGGATAGCGGGTACAATGAGCAGTTCTTC.

In its sample, this clonotype was seen many times. A much larger clone is a single base away; this may be a read error. The chain couples TRBV7-2 to TRBJ2-7; 7 nucleotides align to TRBD1. The CDR3 consists of 13 residues. With V trimmed by 4 bases and J by 2 bases, 2 bases remained unmatched. Germline V CDR1 and CDR2: SGHTA, FQGNSA. The CDR3 coding sequence is TGTGCCAGCAGCTCGGGACAGACCTACGAGCAGTACTTC. As protein: CASSSGQTYEQYF.